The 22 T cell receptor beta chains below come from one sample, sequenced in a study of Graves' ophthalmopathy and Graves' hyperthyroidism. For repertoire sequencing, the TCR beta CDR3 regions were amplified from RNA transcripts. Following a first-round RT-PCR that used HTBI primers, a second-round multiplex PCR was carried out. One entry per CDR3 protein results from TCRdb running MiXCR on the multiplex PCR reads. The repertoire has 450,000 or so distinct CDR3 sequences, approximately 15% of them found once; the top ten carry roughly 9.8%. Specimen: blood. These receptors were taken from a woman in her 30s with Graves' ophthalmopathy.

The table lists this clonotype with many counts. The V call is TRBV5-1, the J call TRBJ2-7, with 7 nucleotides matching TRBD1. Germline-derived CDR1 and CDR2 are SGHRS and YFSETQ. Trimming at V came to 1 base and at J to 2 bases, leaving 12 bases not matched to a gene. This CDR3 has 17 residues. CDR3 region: CASSLRDIDRAPYEQYF. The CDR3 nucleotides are TGCGCCAGCAGCTTGCGTGACATAGACAGGGCCCCCTACGAGCAGTACTTC.

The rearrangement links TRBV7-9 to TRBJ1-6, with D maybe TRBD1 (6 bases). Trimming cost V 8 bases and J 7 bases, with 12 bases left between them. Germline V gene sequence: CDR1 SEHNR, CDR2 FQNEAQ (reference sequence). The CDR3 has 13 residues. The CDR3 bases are TGTGCCAGCGACCTAGGGGGAAATTCACCCCTCCACTTT. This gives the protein CASDLGGNSPLHF.

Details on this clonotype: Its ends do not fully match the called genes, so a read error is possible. CDR3 bases: TGTGCCAGCAGTTTCCTAGGGTCTAGATCCTACGATCAGTACTTC. Protein product: CASSFLGSRSYDQYF. The chain combines TRBV27 with TRBJ2-7, with D hard to call. Germline lookup yields CDR1 MNHEY and CDR2 SMNVEV (reference sequence). The CDR3 is 15 residues long.

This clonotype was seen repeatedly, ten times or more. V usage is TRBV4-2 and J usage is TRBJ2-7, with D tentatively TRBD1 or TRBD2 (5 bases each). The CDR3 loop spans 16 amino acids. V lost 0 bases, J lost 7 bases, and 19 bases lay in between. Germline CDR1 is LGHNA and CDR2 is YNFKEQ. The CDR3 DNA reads TGTGCCAGCAGCCAAGATCTGTCAGGGACCCTCGGGGAGCAGTACTTC. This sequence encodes CASSQDLSGTLGEQYF.

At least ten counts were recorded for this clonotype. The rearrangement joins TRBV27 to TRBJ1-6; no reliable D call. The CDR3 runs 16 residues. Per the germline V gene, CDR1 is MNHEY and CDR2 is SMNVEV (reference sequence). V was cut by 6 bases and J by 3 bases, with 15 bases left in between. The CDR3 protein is CASSPGRSFYNSPLHF. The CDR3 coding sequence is TGTGCCAGCAGCCCCGGGAGAAGCTTCTATAATTCACCCCTCCACTTT.

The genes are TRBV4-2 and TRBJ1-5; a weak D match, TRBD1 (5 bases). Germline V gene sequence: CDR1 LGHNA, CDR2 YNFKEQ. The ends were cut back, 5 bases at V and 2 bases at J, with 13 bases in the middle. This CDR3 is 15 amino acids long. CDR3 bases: TGTGCCAGCAGCGTAAGGGGACTTGGCAATCAGCCCCAGCATTTT. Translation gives CASSVRGLGNQPQHF.

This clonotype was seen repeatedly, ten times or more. CDR3 sequence reads: CASSLGQGTPERALHF. CDR3 DNA: TGTGCCAGCAGCTTAGGCCAGGGGACCCCCGAGAGGGCCCTCCACTTT. The chain links TRBV7-2 to TRBJ1-6; tentatively, D is TRBD1 (6 bases). V lost 1 base and J lost 14, with 21 bases in between. Germline CDR1 reads SGHTA; CDR2 reads FQGNSA. This CDR3 has 16 residues.

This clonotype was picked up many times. This CDR3 is CASSSTKTGNTEAFF. The CDR3 nucleotides are TGTGCCAGCAGTTCCACCAAGACTGGGAACACTGAAGCTTTCTTT. This sequence joins TRBV12-3 or TRBV12-4 and TRBJ1-1; no clear D gene. The CDR3 extends over 15 amino acids. The germline V and J ends were trimmed by 4 bases and 1 base, with 13 bases remaining between them.

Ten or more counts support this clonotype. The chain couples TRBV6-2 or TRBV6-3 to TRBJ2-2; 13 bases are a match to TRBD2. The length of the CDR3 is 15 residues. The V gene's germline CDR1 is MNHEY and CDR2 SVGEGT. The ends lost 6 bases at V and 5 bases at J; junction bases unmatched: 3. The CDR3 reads CASSGTSGITGELFF. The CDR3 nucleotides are TGTGCCAGCAGCGGGACTAGCGGGATTACCGGGGAGCTGTTTTTT.

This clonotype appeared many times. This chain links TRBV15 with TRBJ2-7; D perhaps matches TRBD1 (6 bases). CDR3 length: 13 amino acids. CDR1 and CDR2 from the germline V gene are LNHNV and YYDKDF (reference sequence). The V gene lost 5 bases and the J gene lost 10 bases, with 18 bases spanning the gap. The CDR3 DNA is TGTGCCACCAGCTTCGGGACACGGAGTCAACAGTACTTC. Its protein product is CATSFGTRSQQYF.

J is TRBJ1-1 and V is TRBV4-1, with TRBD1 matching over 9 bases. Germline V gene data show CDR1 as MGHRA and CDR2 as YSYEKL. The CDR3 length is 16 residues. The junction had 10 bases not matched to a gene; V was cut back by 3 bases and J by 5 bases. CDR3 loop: CASSHSEGQGGTEAFF. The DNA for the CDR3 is TGCGCCAGCAGCCACTCTGAGGGACAGGGAGGTACTGAAGCTTTCTTT.

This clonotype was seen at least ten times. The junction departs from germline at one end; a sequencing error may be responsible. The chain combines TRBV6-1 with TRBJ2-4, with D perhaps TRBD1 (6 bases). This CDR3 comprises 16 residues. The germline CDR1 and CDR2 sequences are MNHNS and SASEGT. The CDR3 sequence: CASNAWGQLAKNIKYF. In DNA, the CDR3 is TGTGCCAGCAATGCTTGGGGGCAGCTAGCCAAAAACATTAAGTACTTC.

The CDR3, as DNA: TGTGCCAGCACCTGGGGGCGCTCCTACGAGCAGTACTTC. It yields the protein CASTWGRSYEQYF. The V gene is TRBV12-3 or TRBV12-4, the J gene TRBJ2-7; possible D gene TRBD1, 6 bases. Trimming took 7 bases from V and 0 from J, leaving 10 bases between them. This CDR3 has 13 residues.

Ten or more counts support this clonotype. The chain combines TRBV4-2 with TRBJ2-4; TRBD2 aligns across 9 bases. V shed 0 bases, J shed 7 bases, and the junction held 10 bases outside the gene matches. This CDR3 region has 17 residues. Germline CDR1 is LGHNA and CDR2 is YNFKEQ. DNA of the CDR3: TGTGCCAGCAGCCAAGATCTAGTTAGCGGGAGCATGAACATTCAGTACTTC. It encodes CASSQDLVSGSMNIQYF.

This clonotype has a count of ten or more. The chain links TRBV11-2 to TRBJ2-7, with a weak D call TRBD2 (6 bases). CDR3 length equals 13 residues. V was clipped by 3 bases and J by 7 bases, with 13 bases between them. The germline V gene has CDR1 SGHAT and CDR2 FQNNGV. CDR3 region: CASSLDYPVEQYF. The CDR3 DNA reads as TGTGCCAGCAGCTTGGACTATCCGGTTGAGCAGTACTTC.

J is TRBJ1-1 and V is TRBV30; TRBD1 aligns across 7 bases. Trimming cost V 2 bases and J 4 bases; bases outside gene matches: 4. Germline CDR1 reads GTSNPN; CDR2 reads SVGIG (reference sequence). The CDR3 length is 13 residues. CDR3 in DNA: TGTGCCTGGAGTTTGGACAGGATCACTGAAGCTTTCTTT. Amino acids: CAWSLDRITEAFF.

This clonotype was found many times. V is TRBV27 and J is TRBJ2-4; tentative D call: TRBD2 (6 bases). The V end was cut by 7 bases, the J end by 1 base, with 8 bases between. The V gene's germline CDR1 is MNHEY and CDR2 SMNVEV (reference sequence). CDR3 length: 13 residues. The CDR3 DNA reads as TGTGCCAGCACTGGGAGGGCCAAAAACATTCAGTACTTC. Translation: CASTGRAKNIQYF.

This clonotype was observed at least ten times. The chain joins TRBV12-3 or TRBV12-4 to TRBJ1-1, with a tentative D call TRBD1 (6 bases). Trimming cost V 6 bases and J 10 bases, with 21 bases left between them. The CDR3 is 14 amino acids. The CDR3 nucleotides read TGTGCCAGCAGACCGGGAGGGGGAGGCCTTGGAGCTTTCTTT. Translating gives CASRPGGGGLGAFF.

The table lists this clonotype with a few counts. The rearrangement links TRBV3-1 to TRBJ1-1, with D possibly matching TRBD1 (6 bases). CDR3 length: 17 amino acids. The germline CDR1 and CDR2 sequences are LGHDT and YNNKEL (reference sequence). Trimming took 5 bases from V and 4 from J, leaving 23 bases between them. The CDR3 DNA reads TGTGCCAGCAGCGCCCTTTCCCCCGAGGGAGGGGGCACTGAAGCTTTCTTT. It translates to CASSALSPEGGGTEAFF.

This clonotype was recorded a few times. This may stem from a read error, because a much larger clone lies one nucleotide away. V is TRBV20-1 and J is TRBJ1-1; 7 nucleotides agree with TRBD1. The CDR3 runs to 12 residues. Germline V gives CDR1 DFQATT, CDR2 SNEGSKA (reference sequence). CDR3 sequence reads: CSANVGGTEACF. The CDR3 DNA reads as TGCAGTGCTAACGTAGGGGGCACTGAAGCTTGCTTT.

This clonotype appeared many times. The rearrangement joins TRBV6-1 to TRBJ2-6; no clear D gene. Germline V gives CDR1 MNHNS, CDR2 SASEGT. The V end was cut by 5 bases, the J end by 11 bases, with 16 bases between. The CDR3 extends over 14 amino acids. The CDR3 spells CASSTAGSFYVLTF. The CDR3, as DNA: TGTGCCAGCAGTACAGCCGGCAGTTTCTACGTCCTGACTTTC.

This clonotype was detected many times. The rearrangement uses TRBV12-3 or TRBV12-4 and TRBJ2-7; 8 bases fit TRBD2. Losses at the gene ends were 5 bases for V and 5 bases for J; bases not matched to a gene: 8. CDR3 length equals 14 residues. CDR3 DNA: TGTGCCAGCAGTAGGAGCTACGGGAGGGACGAGCAGTACTTC. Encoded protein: CASSRSYGRDEQYF.